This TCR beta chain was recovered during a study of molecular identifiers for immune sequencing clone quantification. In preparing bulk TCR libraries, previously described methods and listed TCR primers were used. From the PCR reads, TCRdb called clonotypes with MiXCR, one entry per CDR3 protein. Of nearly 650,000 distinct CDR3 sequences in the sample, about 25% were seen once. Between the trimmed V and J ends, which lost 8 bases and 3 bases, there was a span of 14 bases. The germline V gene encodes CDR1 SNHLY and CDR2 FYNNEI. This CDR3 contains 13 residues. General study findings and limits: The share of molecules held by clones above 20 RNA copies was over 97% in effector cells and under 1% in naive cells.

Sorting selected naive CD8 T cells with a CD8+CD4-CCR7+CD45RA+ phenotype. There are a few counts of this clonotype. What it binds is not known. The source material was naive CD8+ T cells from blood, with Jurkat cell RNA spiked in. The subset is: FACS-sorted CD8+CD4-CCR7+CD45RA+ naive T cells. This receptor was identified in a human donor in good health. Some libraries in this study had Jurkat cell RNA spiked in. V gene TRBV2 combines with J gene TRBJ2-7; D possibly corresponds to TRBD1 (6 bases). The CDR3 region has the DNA TGTGCCAGCGCCGGACAGAAGGTCTACGAGCAGTACTTC. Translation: CASAGQKVYEQYF.